This T cell receptor beta chain was captured in a study of T cell repertoires in ileal Crohn's disease. Looking at the study overall: About 36% were active smokers at surgery; median disease duration was 7.9 years.

Roughly 0.55 micrograms of biopsy DNA per sample underwent TCRB immunosequencing. The method was immunoSEQ multiplex PCR; TCRdb's version includes in-frame clones alone and lacks a portion of them. The sample comprises 5,000 to 7,000 clones, 70% to 90% of which are singletons, and 9.7% rests with the top ten. Germline V gene data show CDR1 as KGHSH and CDR2 as LQKENI. The CDR3 consists of 12 residues. Trimming removed 3 bases at V and 8 bases at J, with 8 bases between. In regard to this clone: Its antigen is still unknown.

Notes on the study in general: Clonal expansions were more frequent in active smokers than non-smokers at surgery. Sorted CD8 T cells held more high-frequency clones than CD4.

This chain uses TRBV18 with TRBJ1-3, with D tentatively TRBD1 (5 bases). Sequencing was carried out using ileal tissue. The TCR was taken from an adult with Crohn's disease. CDR3 loop: CASSPGGDTIYF. The CDR3, as DNA: TGTGCCAGCTCACCCGGAGGGGACACCATATATTTT.